Listed here are 13 T cell receptor beta chains from one sample, sequenced in a study of OX40 agonist ivuxolimab in advanced cancers. The data were produced by immunoSEQ multiplex PCR, yet TCRdb's version contains in-frame clones alone and is incomplete. The data contain around 100,000 clones, about 91% of them seen just once; the ten biggest clones take up 0.25% to 0.35%. Sequences were derived from CD4+ or CD8+ T cells sorted from blood, sampled in a trial of the OX40 agonist ivuxolimab. The origin of the receptors is an adult with an advanced solid tumor such as melanoma, head and neck, liver or kidney cancer.

This rearrangement joins TRBV4-2 to TRBJ2-1, with TRBD2 identical over 11 bases. This CDR3 is built from 15 residues. Germline CDR1 LGHNA, CDR2 YNFKEQ. The trim removed 0 bases at V and 16 bases at J, leaving 11 bases unmatched. CDR3 in amino acids: CASSQDLGLAGGFFF. For the CDR3, the DNA is TGTGCCAGCAGCCAAGATCTCGGGCTAGCGGGAGGTTTCTTCTTC.

The gene calls are TRBV6-1 and TRBJ2-5; TRBD2 matches 8 bases. The CDR3 has 14 amino acids. The J segment lost 3 bases and the V segment lost 4 bases, leaving 4 bases of the junction unmatched. Germline V lookup: CDR1 MNHNS, CDR2 SASEGT. CDR3 sequence: CASSVAGRKETQYF. The DNA of the CDR3 is TGTGCCAGCAGTGTAGCGGGAAGGAAAGAGACCCAGTACTTC.

The chain carries TRBV4-3 and TRBJ2-5; weak D call: TRBD2 (7 bases). The CDR3 runs to 15 residues. The germline V and J ends were trimmed by 1 base and 5 bases, with 14 bases remaining between them. CDR1 and CDR2 (germline): LGHNA, YSLEER. The DNA of the CDR3 is TGCGCCAGCAGCCAAGGGGGCGGGGGCGAGGAGACCCAGTACTTC. It encodes CASSQGGGGEETQYF.

This chain links TRBV6-6 with TRBJ2-5; D tentatively fits TRBD1 or TRBD2 (5 bases each). V lost 5 bases and J 5 bases, leaving 18 bases between the germline ends. Germline lookup yields CDR1 MNHNY and CDR2 SVGAGI (reference sequence). CDR3 size: 15 residues. CDR3 DNA sequence: TGTGCCAGCAGTGCCCGGGACCCGAAGGATGAGACCCAGTACTTC. Translated: CASSARDPKDETQYF.

The chain uses TRBV2 and TRBJ1-2, with 7 bases matching TRBD1. The CDR3 is 15 residues long. In germline, CDR1 is SNHLY, CDR2 FYNNEI. The J segment lost 0 bases and the V segment lost 8 bases, leaving 9 bases of the junction unmatched. This chain's CDR3 is CASRLTGLANYGYTF. CDR3 in DNA: TGTGCCAGCCGCTTGACAGGGCTAGCTAACTATGGCTACACCTTC. Together with reference TRBV2 and TRBJ1-2, the CDR3 gives the full variable domain: EPEVTQTPSHQVTQMGQEVILRCVPISNHLYFYWYRQILGQKVEFLVSFYNNEISEKSEIFDDQFSVERPDGSNFTLKIRSTKLEDSAMYFCASRLTGLANYGYTFGSGTRLTVV.

This sequence joins TRBV4-3 and TRBJ2-7, with D possibly being TRBD2 (6 bases). Germline values: CDR1 LGHNA, CDR2 YSLEER. The ends were cut back, 4 bases at V and 4 bases at J, with 17 bases in the middle. The CDR3 loop spans 15 amino acids. As DNA, the CDR3 is TGCGCCAGCAGCCCAGGGCGGGACGGGAGATACGAGCAGTACTTC. Translation gives CASSPGRDGRYEQYF.

The chain has TRBV29-1 and TRBJ2-7, with 7 bases aligning to TRBD1. CDR3 length equals 12 residues. Germline CDR1 SQVTM, CDR2 ANQGSEA. Losses at the gene ends were 4 bases for V and 3 bases for J; bases not matched to a gene: 3. The CDR3 loop is CSVGRDSYEQYF. The CDR3, as DNA: TGCAGCGTTGGTAGGGACAGCTACGAGCAGTACTTC.

V is TRBV10-3 and J is TRBJ2-1, with D possibly matching TRBD1 (6 bases). Germline values: CDR1 ENHRY, CDR2 SYGVKD. Trimming shortened V by 6 bases and J by 8 bases, and 17 bases separated the two germline ends. The CDR3 is 14 amino acids. CDR3 sequence reads: CAISGTTKKDEQFF. DNA for the CDR3: TGTGCCATCAGCGGGACAACCAAGAAGGATGAGCAGTTCTTC.

The chain combines TRBV2 with TRBJ2-4; 7 bases are shared with TRBD2. V lost 6 bases, J lost 3 bases, and 8 bases stayed unmatched. CDR3 length: 15 amino acids. CDR1 and CDR2 (germline): SNHLY, FYNNEI. Written as DNA, the CDR3 is TGTGCCAGCAGAAAGGAGACGGGGGGCAAAAACATTCAGTACTTC. Amino acid sequence: CASRKETGGKNIQYF.

This chain joins TRBV7-2 and TRBJ1-2; D not certain. Trimming shortened V by 3 bases and J by 0 bases, and 8 bases separated the two germline ends. CDR1 SGHTA and CDR2 FQGNSA come from the germline V gene. The CDR3 has 14 amino acids. CDR3: CASSFMSANYGYTF. CDR3 DNA sequence: TGTGCCAGCAGCTTCATGAGTGCTAACTATGGCTACACCTTC.

V usage is TRBV5-1 and J usage is TRBJ1-2; TRBD1 matches 7 bases. Germline CDR1 and CDR2: SGHRS and YFSETQ. V was clipped by 3 bases and J by 6 bases; unmatched bases: 5. CDR3 length: 13 residues. As DNA, the CDR3 is TGCGCCAGCAGCTACGGACAGGACGATGGCTACACCTTC. Amino acids: CASSYGQDDGYTF.

This sequence joins TRBV5-4 and TRBJ2-1, with D tentatively TRBD2 (6 bases). The V end lost 0 bases, the J end lost 4 bases, and 11 bases lay between the germline ends. CDR3 length: 15 amino acids. Germline V gene data show CDR1 as SGHNT and CDR2 as YYREEE (reference sequence). The DNA for the CDR3 is TGTGCCAGCAGCTTGGACGGGGGATGGTACAATGAGCAGTTCTTC. Residues: CASSLDGGWYNEQFF.

The CDR3: CARSLEASGSSDNEQFF. CDR3 DNA: TGTGCCAGAAGCTTGGAGGCTAGCGGGAGCAGCGACAATGAGCAGTTCTTC. The genes are TRBV5-3 and TRBJ2-1, with 10 bases lining up with TRBD2. TRBV5-3 is known as an ORF, though its function is uncertain. The CDR3 extends over 17 amino acids. Trimming cost V 0 bases and J 5 bases; bases outside gene matches: 8.